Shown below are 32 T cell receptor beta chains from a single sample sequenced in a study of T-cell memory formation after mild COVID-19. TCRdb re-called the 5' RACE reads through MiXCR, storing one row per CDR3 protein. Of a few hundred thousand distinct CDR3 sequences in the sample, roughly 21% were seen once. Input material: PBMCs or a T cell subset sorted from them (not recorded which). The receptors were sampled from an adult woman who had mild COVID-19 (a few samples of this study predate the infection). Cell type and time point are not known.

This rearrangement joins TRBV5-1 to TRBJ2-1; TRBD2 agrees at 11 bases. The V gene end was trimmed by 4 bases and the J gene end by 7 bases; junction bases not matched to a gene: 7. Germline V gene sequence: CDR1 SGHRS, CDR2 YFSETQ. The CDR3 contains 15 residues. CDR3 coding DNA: TGCGCCAGCAGCGATACTAGCGGGGGATATAATGAGCAGTTCTTC. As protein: CASSDTSGGYNEQFF.

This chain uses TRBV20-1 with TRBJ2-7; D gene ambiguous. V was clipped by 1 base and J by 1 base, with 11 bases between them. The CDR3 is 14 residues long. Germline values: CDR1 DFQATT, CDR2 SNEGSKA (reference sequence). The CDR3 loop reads CSARVVGPSYEQYF. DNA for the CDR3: TGCAGTGCTAGAGTCGTCGGACCGTCCTACGAGCAGTACTTC.

For the CDR3, the DNA is TGTGCCACCCGGGGGCAGGGGAATCAGCCCCAGCATTTT. Amino acids: CATRGQGNQPQHF. V gene TRBV6-5 combines with J gene TRBJ1-5; D may be TRBD1 (6 bases). The CDR3 runs to 13 residues. V was clipped by 10 bases and J by 4 bases, with 14 bases between them. Germline-derived CDR1 and CDR2 are MNHEY and SVGAGI.

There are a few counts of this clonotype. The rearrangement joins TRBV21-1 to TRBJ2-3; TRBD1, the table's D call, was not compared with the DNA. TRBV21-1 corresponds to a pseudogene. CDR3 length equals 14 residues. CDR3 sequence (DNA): TGTGCCAGCAGCAGAGGGGACAGCACAGATACGCAGTATTTT. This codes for CASSRGDSTDTQYF.

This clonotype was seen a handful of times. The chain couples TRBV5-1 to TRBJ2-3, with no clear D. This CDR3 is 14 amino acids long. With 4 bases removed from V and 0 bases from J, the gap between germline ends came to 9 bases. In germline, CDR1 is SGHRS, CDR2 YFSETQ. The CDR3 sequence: CASSPTFSTDTQYF. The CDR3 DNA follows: TGCGCCAGCAGCCCCACCTTTAGCACAGATACGCAGTATTTT.

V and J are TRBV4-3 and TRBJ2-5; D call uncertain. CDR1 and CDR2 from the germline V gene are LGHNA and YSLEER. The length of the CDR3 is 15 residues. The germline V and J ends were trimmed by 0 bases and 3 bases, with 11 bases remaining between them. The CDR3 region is CASSQDNTWEETQYF. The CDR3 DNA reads TGCGCCAGCAGCCAAGATAATACCTGGGAAGAGACCCAGTACTTC.

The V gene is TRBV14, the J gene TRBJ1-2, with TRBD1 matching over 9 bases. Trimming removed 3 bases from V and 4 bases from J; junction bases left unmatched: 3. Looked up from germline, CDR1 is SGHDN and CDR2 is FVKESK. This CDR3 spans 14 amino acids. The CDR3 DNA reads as TGTGCCAGCAGCCAGGGACAGGGAACCTATGGCTACACCTTC. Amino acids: CASSQGQGTYGYTF.

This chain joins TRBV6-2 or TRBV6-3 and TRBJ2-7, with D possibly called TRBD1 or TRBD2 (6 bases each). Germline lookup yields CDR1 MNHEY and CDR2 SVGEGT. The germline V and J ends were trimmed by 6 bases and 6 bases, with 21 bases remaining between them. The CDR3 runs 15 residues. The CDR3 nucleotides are TGTGCCAGCAGCCCCACCGGAGGGGGAGTTTCCGAGCAGTACTTC. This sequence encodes CASSPTGGGVSEQYF.

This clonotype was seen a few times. The CDR3 region is CSVVRDGREQYF. The CDR3 DNA is TGCAGCGTTGTTAGGGACGGTCGCGAGCAGTACTTC. The V and J genes are TRBV29-1 and TRBJ2-7; tentatively, D is TRBD1 or TRBD2 (5 bases each). The V and J ends lost 4 bases and 6 bases respectively, with 13 bases between them. There are 12 residues in the CDR3. CDR1 and CDR2 (germline): SQVTM, ANQGSEA.

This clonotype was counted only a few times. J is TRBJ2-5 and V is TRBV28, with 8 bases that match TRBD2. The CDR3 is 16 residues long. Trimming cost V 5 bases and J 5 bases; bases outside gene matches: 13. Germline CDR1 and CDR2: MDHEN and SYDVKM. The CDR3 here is CASSHQGSGSTETQYF. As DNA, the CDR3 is TGTGCCAGCAGTCACCAAGGAAGCGGGAGTACGGAGACCCAGTACTTC.

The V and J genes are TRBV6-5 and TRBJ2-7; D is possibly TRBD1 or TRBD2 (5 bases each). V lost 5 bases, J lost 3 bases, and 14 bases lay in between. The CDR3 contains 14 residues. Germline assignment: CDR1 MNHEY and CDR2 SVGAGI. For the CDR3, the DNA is TGTGCCAGCAGTCTGGGACGGAACCTCTACGAGCAGTACTTC. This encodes CASSLGRNLYEQYF.

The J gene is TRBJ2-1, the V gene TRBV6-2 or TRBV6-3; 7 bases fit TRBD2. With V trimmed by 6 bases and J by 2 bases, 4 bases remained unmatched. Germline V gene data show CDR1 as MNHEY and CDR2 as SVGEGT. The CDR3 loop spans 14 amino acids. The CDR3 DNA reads TGTGCCAGCAGAGTCCTAGCGGCCTACAATGAGCAGTTCTTC. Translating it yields CASRVLAAYNEQFF.

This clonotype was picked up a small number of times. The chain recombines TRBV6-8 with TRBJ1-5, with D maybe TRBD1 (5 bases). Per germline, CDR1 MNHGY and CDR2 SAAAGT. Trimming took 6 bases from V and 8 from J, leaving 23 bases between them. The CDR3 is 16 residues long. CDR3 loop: CASREGRDRARKPQHF. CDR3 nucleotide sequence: TGTGCCAGCAGGGAGGGGCGGGACCGAGCAAGGAAGCCCCAGCATTTT.

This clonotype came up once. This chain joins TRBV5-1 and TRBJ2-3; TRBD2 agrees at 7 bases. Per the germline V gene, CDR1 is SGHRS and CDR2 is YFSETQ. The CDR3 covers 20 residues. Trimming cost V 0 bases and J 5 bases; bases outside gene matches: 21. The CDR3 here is CASSLAVHPSREEGKDTQYF. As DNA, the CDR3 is TGCGCCAGCAGCTTGGCCGTCCACCCATCCCGGGAGGAGGGAAAAGATACGCAGTATTTT.

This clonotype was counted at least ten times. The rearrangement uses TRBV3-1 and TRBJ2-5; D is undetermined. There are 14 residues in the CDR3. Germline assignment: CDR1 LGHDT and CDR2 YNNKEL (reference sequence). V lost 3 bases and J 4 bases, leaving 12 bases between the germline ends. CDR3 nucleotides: TGTGCCAGCAGCCACGAAGGTAAAAGAGAGACCCAGTACTTC. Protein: CASSHEGKRETQYF.

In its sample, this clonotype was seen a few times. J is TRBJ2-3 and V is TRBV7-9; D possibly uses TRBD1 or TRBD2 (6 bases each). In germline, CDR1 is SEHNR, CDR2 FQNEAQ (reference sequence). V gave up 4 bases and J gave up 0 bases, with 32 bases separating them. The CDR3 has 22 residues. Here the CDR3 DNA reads TGTGCCAGCAGCTCCATATGGGGGGCTAGCCCCGGCCCCGATGCTAGCACAGATACGCAGTATTTT. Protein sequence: CASSSIWGASPGPDASTDTQYF.

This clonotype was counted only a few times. CDR3 residues: CSAAQVSYYEQYF. The CDR3 region has the DNA TGCAGTGCTGCACAAGTCTCCTACTACGAGCAGTACTTC. This chain links TRBV20-1 with TRBJ2-7; D ambiguous. The CDR3 is made up of 13 amino acids. Trimming pared 5 bases from V and 3 bases from J, leaving 14 bases between. Germline loops: CDR1 DFQATT, CDR2 SNEGSKA (reference sequence).

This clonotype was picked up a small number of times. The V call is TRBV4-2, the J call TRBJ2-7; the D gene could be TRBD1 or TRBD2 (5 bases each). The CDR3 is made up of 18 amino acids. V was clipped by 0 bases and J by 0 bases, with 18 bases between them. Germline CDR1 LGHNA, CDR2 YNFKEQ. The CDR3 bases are TGTGCCAGCAGCCAAGAGGCCCAGGGACCGGGAAGCTCCTACGAGCAGTACTTC. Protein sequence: CASSQEAQGPGSSYEQYF.

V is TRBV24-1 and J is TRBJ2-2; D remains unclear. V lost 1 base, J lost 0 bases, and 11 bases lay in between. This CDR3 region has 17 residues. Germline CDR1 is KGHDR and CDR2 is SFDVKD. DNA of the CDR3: TGTGCCACCAGTGATTTTAAGATGAGAGCGAACACCGGGGAGCTGTTTTTT. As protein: CATSDFKMRANTGELFF.

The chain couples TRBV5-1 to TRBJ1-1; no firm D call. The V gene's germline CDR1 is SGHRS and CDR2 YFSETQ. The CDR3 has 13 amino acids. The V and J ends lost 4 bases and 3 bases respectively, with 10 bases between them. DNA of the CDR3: TGCGCCAGCAGCCGGACTTACGACACTGAAGCTTTCTTT. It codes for CASSRTYDTEAFF.

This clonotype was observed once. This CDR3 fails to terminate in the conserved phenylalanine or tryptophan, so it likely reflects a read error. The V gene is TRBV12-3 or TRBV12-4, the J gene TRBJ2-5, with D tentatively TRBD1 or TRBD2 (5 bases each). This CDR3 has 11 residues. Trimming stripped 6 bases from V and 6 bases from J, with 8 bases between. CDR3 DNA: TGTGCCAGCAGCTCGGGGCAGACCCAGTACATC. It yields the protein CASSSGQTQYI.

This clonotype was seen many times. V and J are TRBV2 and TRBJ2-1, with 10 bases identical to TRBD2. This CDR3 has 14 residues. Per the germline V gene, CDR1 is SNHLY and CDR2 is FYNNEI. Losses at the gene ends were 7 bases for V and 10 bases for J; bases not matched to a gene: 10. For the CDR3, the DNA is TGTGCCAGCAATGGGCTAGCGGGAGTTGGAGAGCAGTTCTTC. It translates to CASNGLAGVGEQFF. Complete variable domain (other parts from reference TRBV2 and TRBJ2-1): EPEVTQTPSHQVTQMGQEVILRCVPISNHLYFYWYRQILGQKVEFLVSFYNNEISEKSEIFDDQFSVERPDGSNFTLKIRSTKLEDSAMYFCASNGLAGVGEQFFGPGTRLTVL.

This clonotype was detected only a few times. CDR3 DNA sequence: TGTGCCAGCAGCTTTAGCGGAAACTCCTACGAGCAGTACTTC. It specifies CASSFSGNSYEQYF. The gene calls are TRBV7-8 and TRBJ2-7, with a possible D match to TRBD2 (6 bases). Germline CDR1 reads SGHVS; CDR2 reads FQNEAQ. CDR3 length: 14 amino acids. V lost 3 bases and J 0 bases, leaving 9 bases between the germline ends.

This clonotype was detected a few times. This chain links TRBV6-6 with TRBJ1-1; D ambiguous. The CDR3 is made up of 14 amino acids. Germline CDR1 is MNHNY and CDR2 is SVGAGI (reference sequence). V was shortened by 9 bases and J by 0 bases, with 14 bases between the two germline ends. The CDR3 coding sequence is TGTGCCAGTCTACTGGACGGTGTGAACACTGAAGCTTTCTTT. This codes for CASLLDGVNTEAFF.

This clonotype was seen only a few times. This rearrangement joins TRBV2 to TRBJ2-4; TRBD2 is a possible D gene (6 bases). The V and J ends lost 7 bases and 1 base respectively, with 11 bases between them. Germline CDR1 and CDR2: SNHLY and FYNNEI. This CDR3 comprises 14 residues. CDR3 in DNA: TGTGCCAGCAACCCTCGGGGGGCCAAAAACATTCAGTACTTC. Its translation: CASNPRGAKNIQYF.

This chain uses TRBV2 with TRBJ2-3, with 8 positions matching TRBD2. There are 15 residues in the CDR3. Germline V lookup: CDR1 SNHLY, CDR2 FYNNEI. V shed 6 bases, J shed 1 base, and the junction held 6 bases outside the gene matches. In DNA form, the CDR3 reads TGTGCCAGCAGGTCCTCAGCGGGGGGCACAGATACGCAGTATTTT. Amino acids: CASRSSAGGTDTQYF.

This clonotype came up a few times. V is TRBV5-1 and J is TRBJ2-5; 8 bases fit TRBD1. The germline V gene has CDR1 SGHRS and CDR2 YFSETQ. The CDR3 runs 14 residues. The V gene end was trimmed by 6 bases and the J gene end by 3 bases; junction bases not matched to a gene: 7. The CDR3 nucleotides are TGCGCCAGCACGCCGACAGGGGACAAAGAGACCCAGTACTTC. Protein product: CASTPTGDKETQYF.

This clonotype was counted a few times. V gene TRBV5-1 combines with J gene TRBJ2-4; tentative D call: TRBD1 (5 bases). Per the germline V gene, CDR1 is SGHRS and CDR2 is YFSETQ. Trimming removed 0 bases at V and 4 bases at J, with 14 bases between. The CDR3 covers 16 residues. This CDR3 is CASSLDTGVIKNIQYF. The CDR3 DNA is TGCGCCAGCAGCTTGGATACAGGTGTCATTAAAAACATTCAGTACTTC.

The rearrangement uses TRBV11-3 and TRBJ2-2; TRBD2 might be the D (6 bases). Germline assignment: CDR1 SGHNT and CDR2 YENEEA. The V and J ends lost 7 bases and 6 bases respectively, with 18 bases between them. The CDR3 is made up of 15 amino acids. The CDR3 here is CASTPGEIRAGELFF. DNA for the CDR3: TGTGCCAGCACTCCGGGGGAGATACGCGCCGGGGAGCTGTTTTTT.

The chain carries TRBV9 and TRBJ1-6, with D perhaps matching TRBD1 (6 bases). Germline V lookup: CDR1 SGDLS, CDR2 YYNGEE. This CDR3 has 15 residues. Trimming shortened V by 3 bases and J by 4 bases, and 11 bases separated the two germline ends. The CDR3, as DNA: TGTGCCAGCAGCGCCGACAGGAATTATAATTCACCCCTCCACTTT. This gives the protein CASSADRNYNSPLHF. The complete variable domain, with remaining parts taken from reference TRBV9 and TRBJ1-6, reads DSGVTQTPKHLITATGQRVTLRCSPRSGDLSVYWYQQSLDQGLQFLIQYYNGEERAKGNILERFSAQQFPDLHSELNLSSLELGDSALYFCASSADRNYNSPLHFGNGTRLTVT.

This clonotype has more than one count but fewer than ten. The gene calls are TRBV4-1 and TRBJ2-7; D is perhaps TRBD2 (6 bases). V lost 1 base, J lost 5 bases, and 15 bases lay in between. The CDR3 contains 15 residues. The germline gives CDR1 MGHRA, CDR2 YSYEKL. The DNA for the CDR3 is TGCGCCAGCAGCCAAGTCACCGGGACTTCTAACGAGCAGTACTTC. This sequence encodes CASSQVTGTSNEQYF.

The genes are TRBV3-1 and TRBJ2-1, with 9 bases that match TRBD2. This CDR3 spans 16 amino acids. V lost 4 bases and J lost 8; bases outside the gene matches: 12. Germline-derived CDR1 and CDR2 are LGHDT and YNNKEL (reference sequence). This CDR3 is CASSPVAGGSWDEQFF. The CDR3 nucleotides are TGTGCCAGCAGCCCGGTCGCGGGGGGGTCCTGGGATGAGCAGTTCTTC.